The 7 T cell receptor beta chains below come from one sample, sequenced in a study of blood T cell repertoires in COVID-19. Clones were read by immunoSEQ multiplex PCR, and TCRdb kept only the in-frame ones, dropping some. The sample has approximately 12,000 clones, over 75% seen once. Sequenced: peripheral blood. All receptors come from a man at least 80 years old with acute or convalescent COVID-19.

This clone showed up just a few times. The CDR3 DNA is TGTGCCAGCAGTTTCAACCAACAGGCGATATACGAGCAGTACTTC. Its protein is CASSFNQQAIYEQYF. The rearrangement uses TRBV28 and TRBJ2-7; a weak D match, TRBD1 (5 bases). Germline-derived CDR1 and CDR2 are MDHEN and SYDVKM. V was trimmed by 3 bases and J by 4 bases, leaving 16 bases between them. This CDR3 comprises 15 residues. The variable domain in full, completed from reference TRBV28 and TRBJ2-7, reads DVKVTQSSRYLVKRTGEKVFLECVQDMDHENMFWYRQDPGLGLRLIYFSYDVKMKEKGDIPEGYSVSREKKERFSLILESASTNQTSMYLCASSFNQQAIYEQYFGPGTRLTVT.

The gene calls are TRBV7-3 and TRBJ2-2, with D perhaps matching TRBD2 (6 bases). CDR3 size: 13 residues. The germline CDR1 and CDR2 sequences are SGHTA and FQGTGA. The V end was cut by 6 bases, the J end by 5 bases, with 10 bases between. CDR3 sequence: CASRDGGTGELFF. CDR3 sequence (DNA): TGTGCCAGCAGGGACGGGGGAACCGGGGAGCTGTTTTTT.

This chain links TRBV2 with TRBJ2-1; 9 bases map to TRBD2. The J segment lost 4 bases and the V segment lost 7 bases, leaving 2 bases of the junction unmatched. From germline, CDR1 is SNHLY and CDR2 FYNNEI. The CDR3 extends over 13 amino acids. The CDR3 nucleotides read TGTGCCAGCACAGCGGGGGGTTACAATGAGCAGTTCTTC. Protein sequence: CASTAGGYNEQFF.

This chain connects TRBV28 to TRBJ2-1; TRBD2 matches at 11 bases. This CDR3 comprises 15 residues. The V segment lost 6 bases and the J segment 12 bases; nucleotides outside the gene matches: 13. In germline, CDR1 is MDHEN, CDR2 SYDVKM. CDR3 in amino acids: CASSVGTSGGFGQFF. CDR3 sequence (DNA): TGTGCCAGCAGCGTTGGGACTAGCGGCGGGTTTGGGCAGTTCTTC.

J is TRBJ1-5 and V is TRBV19; 7 nucleotides match TRBD1. The CDR3 is 15 residues long. Germline CDR1 reads LNHDA; CDR2 reads SQIVND (reference sequence). Unmatched junction bases numbered 11, after V lost 8 bases and J lost 4 bases. In DNA, the CDR3 is TGTGCCAGTCGCCGGGACAGTCGGGCAAATCAGCCCCAGCATTTT. It translates to CASRRDSRANQPQHF.

This clone was counted between two and nine times. This rearrangement joins TRBV7-9 to TRBJ1-6; 8 bases match TRBD1. CDR3 length: 14 residues. The germline V gene encodes CDR1 SEHNR and CDR2 FQNEAQ (reference sequence). V shed 5 bases and J 6 bases; nucleotides not matched to a gene: 3. The CDR3: CASSTGGSNSPLHF. CDR3 DNA sequence: TGTGCCAGCAGCACAGGGGGTAGTAATTCACCCCTCCACTTT.

This clone was detected only a few times. The chain is built from TRBV5-1 and TRBJ2-7; perhaps TRBD1 as D (6 bases). Germline-derived CDR1 and CDR2 are SGHRS and YFSETQ. V shed 3 bases and J shed 4 bases, with 11 bases lying between them. The CDR3 extends over 13 amino acids. The CDR3, as DNA: TGCGCCAGCAGCTCACAACAGGGTTACGAGCAGTACTTC. Encoded protein: CASSSQQGYEQYF.